These 16 T cell receptor beta chains were all obtained from the same sample, sequenced in a study of T cells in Graves' hyperthyroidism and ophthalmopathy (dated by TCRdb to the late 2010s). Libraries came from multiplex PCR. Sequencing relied on an Illumina HiSeq 2000. The TCR beta CDR3 regions were amplified from the RNA transcripts. The TCR CDR3 was subjected to a first round of RT-PCR using the HTBI primer set and the Qiagen OneStep RT-PCR kit. The public reads were reprocessed in TCRdb via fastp at Q25 and MiXCR, keeping in-frame beta chains. Rows are combined by CDR3 protein, so each entry shows the most common genes and DNA. The sample contains 640,000 or so distinct CDR3 sequences, approximately 15% of them found a single time. In total, the top ten clones hold around 4.1% of the sample. The sequencing sample was made of blood. All receptors derive from a woman in her thirties or forties with Graves' ophthalmopathy.

This clonotype was recorded at least ten times. The J gene is TRBJ2-7, the V gene TRBV20-1; tentatively, D is TRBD2 (6 bases). The V gene's germline CDR1 is DFQATT and CDR2 SNEGSKA (reference sequence). V gave up 2 bases and J gave up 1 base, with 21 bases separating them. The CDR3 covers 17 residues. This CDR3 is CSARSLGPRAGSYEQYF. The CDR3, as DNA: TGCAGTGCTAGATCCCTGGGGCCCCGTGCGGGGTCCTACGAGCAGTACTTC.

The rearrangement joins TRBV24-1 to TRBJ1-5; a weak D match, TRBD1 (6 bases). V was clipped by 11 bases and J by 3 bases, with 16 bases between them. From germline, CDR1 is KGHDR and CDR2 SFDVKD. The CDR3 runs 14 residues. The CDR3 loop reads CAISRGQFNQPQHF. Here the CDR3 DNA reads TGTGCCATCAGCCGAGGACAGTTCAATCAGCCCCAGCATTTT.

As concerns this clonotype: The CDR3 does not close with the conserved phenylalanine or tryptophan, likely indicating a read error. The chain joins TRBV11-2 to TRBJ2-7; D gene unclear. The ends were cut back, 1 base at V and 0 bases at J, with 10 bases in the middle. This CDR3 is built from 15 residues. CDR1 and CDR2 (germline): SGHAT, FQNNGV. CDR3 protein: CASSLGFSSSYEQYY. In DNA, the CDR3 is TGTGCCAGCAGCTTAGGTTTCAGTAGCTCCTACGAGCAGTACTAC.

This chain connects TRBV7-2 to TRBJ2-5, with 8 bases matching TRBD2. Trimming removed 8 bases from V and 2 bases from J; junction bases left unmatched: 10. CDR1 and CDR2 from the germline V gene are SGHTA and FQGNSA. This CDR3 region has 15 residues. In nucleotides, the CDR3 is TGTGCCAGCGGGCGGGGGGCGGTCGGACAAGAGACCCAGTACTTC. Encoded protein: CASGRGAVGQETQYF.

The table lists this clonotype with many counts. The chain employs TRBV6-5 and TRBJ1-1; D is uncertain. Per the germline V gene, CDR1 is MNHEY and CDR2 is SVGAGI. The CDR3 has 13 amino acids. Trimming took off 8 bases at V and 5 bases at J, with 15 bases between the two ends. The CDR3 loop reads CASGMTSRTEAFF. In DNA, the CDR3 is TGTGCCAGCGGAATGACTAGTAGGACTGAAGCTTTCTTT.

This clonotype was observed a few times. The CDR3 nucleotides read TGCAGTGCCCCGCGGGGAAACATTCAGTACTTC. Its translation: CSAPRGNIQYF. The rearrangement links TRBV20-1 to TRBJ2-4; tentatively, D is TRBD2 (6 bases). The CDR3 totals 11 residues. Trimming took 6 bases from V and 6 from J, leaving 9 bases between them. Germline CDR1 DFQATT, CDR2 SNEGSKA (reference sequence).

This clonotype was found many times. The chain recombines TRBV4-2 with TRBJ2-2; D is possibly TRBD2 (5 bases). The CDR3 runs to 17 residues. Germline loops: CDR1 LGHNA, CDR2 YNFKEQ. V dropped 4 bases and J dropped 2 bases, with 17 bases sitting between them. In DNA form, the CDR3 reads TGTGCCAGCAGCCGATACTCGGGAACCAGTAACACCGGGGAGCTGTTTTTT. Protein product: CASSRYSGTSNTGELFF.

This clonotype has a handful of counts. The chain couples TRBV6-4 to TRBJ1-5; D is undetermined. This CDR3 spans 16 amino acids. Trimming shortened V by 1 base and J by 3 bases, and 13 bases separated the two germline ends. In germline, CDR1 is MRHNA, CDR2 SNTAGT. The CDR3 coding sequence is TGTGCCAGCAGTGACTGCGGTAGGTTTCTCAATCAGCCCCAGCATTTT. It yields the protein CASSDCGRFLNQPQHF.

The chain joins TRBV12-3 or TRBV12-4 to TRBJ2-5; D is unclear. The V end lost 8 bases, the J end lost 7 bases, and 17 bases lay between the germline ends. The CDR3 runs 13 residues. The CDR3 bases are TGTGCCAGCGGTGGGCAGGCCCCAGGGACCCAGTACTTC. It encodes CASGGQAPGTQYF.

This clonotype has ten or more counts. The rearrangement joins TRBV12-3 or TRBV12-4 to TRBJ2-7; D unclear. This CDR3 spans 13 amino acids. Trimming removed 1 base at V and 5 bases at J, with 9 bases between. CDR3 amino acids: CASSLEFRDEQYF. As DNA, the CDR3 is TGTGCCAGCAGTTTAGAGTTTAGGGACGAGCAGTACTTC.

This clonotype showed up many times. The chain employs TRBV19 and TRBJ1-1, with TRBD1 matching 8 bases. Per the germline V gene, CDR1 is LNHDA and CDR2 is SQIVND (reference sequence). The CDR3 has 14 residues. Trimming took 5 bases from V and 6 from J; bases not matched to a gene: 8. The CDR3 nucleotides are TGTGCCAGTAGTTCCCGGGGGACAGGCGCTGAAGCTTTCTTT. This sequence encodes CASSSRGTGAEAFF.

This clonotype showed up many times. V usage is TRBV30 and J usage is TRBJ1-5, with 8 positions matching TRBD1. V trimming: 2 bases; J trimming: 4 bases; junction bases outside the gene matches: 7. Germline values: CDR1 GTSNPN, CDR2 SVGIG (reference sequence). The CDR3 totals 15 residues. CDR3 bases: TGTGCCTGGAGTTCAAAGCGGGACAGGAATCAGCCCCAGCATTTT. Translating it yields CAWSSKRDRNQPQHF.

This clonotype was seen at least ten times. The gene calls are TRBV15 and TRBJ2-7; no firm D call. CDR3 size: 11 residues. The V gene lost 4 bases and the J gene lost 3 bases, with 4 bases spanning the gap. Germline V lookup: CDR1 LNHNV, CDR2 YYDKDF (reference sequence). DNA of the CDR3: TGTGCCACCAGCAACGGCTACGAGCAGTACTTC. It encodes CATSNGYEQYF.

This clonotype appeared a single time. The chain recombines TRBV15 with TRBJ2-7, with D perhaps matching TRBD1 (6 bases). CDR3 length equals 15 residues. The V end was cut by 5 bases, the J end by 3 bases, with 17 bases between. Germline loops: CDR1 LNHNV, CDR2 YYDKDF (reference sequence). The CDR3 sequence is CATSPGANSYYEQYF. The CDR3, as DNA: TGTGCCACCAGCCCAGGGGCCAATTCTTACTACGAGCAGTACTTC.

This clonotype came up many times. This rearrangement joins TRBV29-1 to TRBJ2-7, with 7 bases that match TRBD1. Germline V gene lookup returns CDR1 SQVTM and CDR2 ANQGSEA. The CDR3 spans 15 residues. V was clipped by 0 bases and J by 0 bases; unmatched bases: 5. Here the CDR3 reads CSVEDQDRSSYEQYF. Here the CDR3 DNA reads TGCAGCGTTGAAGATCAGGACAGGAGCTCCTACGAGCAGTACTTC.

This clonotype showed up many times. The chain is built from TRBV28 and TRBJ2-7, with a possible D match to TRBD2 (6 bases). The germline CDR1 and CDR2 sequences are MDHEN and SYDVKM. This CDR3 spans 11 amino acids. V was trimmed by 10 bases and J by 5 bases, leaving 12 bases between them. This CDR3 reads CATRRGNEQYF. The CDR3 region has the DNA TGTGCCACTAGGAGGGGAAACGAGCAGTACTTC.